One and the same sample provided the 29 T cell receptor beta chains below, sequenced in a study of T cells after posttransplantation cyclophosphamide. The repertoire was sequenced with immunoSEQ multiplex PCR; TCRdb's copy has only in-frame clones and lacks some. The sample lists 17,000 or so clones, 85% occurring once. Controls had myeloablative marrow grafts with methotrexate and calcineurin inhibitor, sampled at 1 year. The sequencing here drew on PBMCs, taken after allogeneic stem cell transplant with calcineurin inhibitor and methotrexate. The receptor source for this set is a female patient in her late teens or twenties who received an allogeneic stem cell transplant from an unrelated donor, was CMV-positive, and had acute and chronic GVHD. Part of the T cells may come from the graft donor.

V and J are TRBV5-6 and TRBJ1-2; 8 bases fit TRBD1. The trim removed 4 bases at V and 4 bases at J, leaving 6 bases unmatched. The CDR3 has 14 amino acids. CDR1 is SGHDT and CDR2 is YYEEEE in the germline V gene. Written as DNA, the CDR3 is TGTGCCAGCAGCCCATCCGGGACAGGCTATGGCTACACCTTC. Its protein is CASSPSGTGYGYTF. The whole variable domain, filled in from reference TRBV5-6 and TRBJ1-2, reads DAGVTQSPTHLIKTRGQQVTLRCSPKSGHDTVSWYQQALGQGPQFIFQYYEEEERQRGNFPDRFSGHQFPNYSSELNVNALLLGDSALYLCASSPSGTGYGYTFGSGTRLTVV.

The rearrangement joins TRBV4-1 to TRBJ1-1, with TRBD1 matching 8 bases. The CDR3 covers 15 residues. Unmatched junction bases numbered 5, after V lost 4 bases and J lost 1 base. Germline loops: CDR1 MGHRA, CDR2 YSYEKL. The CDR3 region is CASSRQGSGNTEAFF. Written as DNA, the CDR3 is TGCGCCAGCAGCCGACAGGGGTCGGGGAACACTGAAGCTTTCTTT.

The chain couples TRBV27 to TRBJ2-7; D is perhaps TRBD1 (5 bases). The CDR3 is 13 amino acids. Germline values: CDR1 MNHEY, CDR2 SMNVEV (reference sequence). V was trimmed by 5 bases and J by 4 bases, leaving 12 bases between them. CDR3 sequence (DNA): TGTGCCAGCAGTCCATCACGACAGTACGAGCAGTACTTC. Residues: CASSPSRQYEQYF.

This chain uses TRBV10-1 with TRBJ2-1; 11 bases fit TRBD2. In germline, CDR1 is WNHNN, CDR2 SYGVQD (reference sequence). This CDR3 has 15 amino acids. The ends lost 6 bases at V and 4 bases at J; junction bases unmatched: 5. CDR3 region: CASSLSGRVYNEQFF. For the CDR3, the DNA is TGCGCCAGCAGCCTTAGCGGGAGGGTGTACAATGAGCAGTTCTTC.

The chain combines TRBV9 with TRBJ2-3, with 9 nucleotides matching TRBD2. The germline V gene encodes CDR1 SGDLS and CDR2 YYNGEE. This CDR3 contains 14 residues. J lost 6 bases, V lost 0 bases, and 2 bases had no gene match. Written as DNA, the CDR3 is TGTGCCAGCAGCGTAGTTAGCGGGAGTGATACGCAGTATTTT. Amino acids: CASSVVSGSDTQYF.

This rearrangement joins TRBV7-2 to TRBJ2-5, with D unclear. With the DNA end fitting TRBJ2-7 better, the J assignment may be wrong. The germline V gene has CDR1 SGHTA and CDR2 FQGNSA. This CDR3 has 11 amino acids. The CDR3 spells CASSPSYEQYF. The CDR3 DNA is TGTGCCAGCAGCCCCTCCTACGAGCAGTACTTC.

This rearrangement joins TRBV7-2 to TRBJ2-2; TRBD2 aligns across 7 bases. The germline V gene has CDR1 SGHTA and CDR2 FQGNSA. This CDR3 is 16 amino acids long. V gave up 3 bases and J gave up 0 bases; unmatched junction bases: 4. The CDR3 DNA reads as TGTGCCAGCAGCTTGGACGCGGGAGCGAACACCGGGGAGCTGTTTTTT. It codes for CASSLDAGANTGELFF.

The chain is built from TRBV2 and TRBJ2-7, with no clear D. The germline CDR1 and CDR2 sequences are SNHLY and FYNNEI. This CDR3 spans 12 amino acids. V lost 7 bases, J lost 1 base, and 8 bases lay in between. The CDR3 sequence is CASTSLSYEQYF. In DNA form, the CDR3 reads TGTGCCAGCACGTCTCTGTCCTACGAGCAGTACTTC.

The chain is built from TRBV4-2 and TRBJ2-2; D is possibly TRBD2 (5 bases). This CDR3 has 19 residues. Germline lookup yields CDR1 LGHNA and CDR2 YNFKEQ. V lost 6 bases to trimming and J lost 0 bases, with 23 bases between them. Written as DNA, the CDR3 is TGTGCCAGCAGTCCTAAAGGAGCGGTCGAGCTAGCGAACACCGGGGAGCTGTTTTTT. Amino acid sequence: CASSPKGAVELANTGELFF.

The chain's CDR3 is CASSFTGLSGANVLTF. The CDR3 nucleotides are TGTGCCAGCAGCTTTACAGGGCTCTCTGGGGCCAACGTCCTGACTTTC. The rearrangement joins TRBV5-5 to TRBJ2-6; D might be TRBD1 (6 bases). Germline assignment: CDR1 SGHKS and CDR2 YYEKEE (reference sequence). Trimming took 2 bases from V and 0 from J, leaving 9 bases between them. The CDR3 runs 16 residues.

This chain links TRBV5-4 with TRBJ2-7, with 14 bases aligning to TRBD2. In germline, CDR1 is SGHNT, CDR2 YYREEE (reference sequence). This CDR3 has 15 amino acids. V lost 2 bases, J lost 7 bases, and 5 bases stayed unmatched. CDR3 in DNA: TGTGCCAGCAGCTTCTGGACTAGCGGGAGGAGTGAGCAGTACTTC. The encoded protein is CASSFWTSGRSEQYF.

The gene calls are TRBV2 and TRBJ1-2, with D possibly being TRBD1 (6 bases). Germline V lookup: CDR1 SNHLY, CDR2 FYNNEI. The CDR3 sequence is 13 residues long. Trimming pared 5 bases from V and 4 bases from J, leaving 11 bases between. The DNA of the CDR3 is TGTGCCAGCAGTATTGGACAGCCCTATGGCTACACCTTC. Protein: CASSIGQPYGYTF.

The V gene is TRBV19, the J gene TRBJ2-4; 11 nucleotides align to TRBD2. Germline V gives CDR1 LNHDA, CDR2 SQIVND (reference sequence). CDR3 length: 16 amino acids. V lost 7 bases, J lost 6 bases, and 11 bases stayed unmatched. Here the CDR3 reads CASILGTSGRGNIQYF. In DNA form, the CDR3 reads TGTGCCAGTATCCTAGGAACTAGCGGGAGAGGAAACATTCAGTACTTC.

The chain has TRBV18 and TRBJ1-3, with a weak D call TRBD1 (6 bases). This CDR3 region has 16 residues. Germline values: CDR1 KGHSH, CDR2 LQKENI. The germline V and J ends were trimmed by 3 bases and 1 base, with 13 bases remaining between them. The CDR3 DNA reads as TGTGCCAGCTCACCGCAACAGGGTACTTCTGGAAACACCATATATTTT. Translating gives CASSPQQGTSGNTIYF.

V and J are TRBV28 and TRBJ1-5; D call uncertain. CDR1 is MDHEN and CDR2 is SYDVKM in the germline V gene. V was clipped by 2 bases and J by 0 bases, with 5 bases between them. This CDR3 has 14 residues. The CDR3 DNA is TGTGCCAGCAGTTTAACACATAGCAATCAGCCCCAGCATTTT. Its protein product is CASSLTHSNQPQHF.

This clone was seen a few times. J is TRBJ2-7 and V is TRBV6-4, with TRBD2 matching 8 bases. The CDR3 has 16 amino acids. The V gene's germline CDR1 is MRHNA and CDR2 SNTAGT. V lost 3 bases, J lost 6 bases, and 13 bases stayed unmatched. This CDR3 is CASSDLFSGILGEQYF. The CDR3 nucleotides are TGTGCCAGCAGTGATCTTTTTAGCGGGATTCTAGGCGAGCAGTACTTC.

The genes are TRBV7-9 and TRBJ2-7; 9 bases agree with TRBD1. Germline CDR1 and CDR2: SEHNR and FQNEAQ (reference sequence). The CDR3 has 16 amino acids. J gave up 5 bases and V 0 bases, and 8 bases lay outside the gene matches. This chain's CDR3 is CASSLARGTGIHEQYF. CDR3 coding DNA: TGTGCCAGCAGCTTAGCTCGCGGGACAGGGATCCACGAGCAGTACTTC. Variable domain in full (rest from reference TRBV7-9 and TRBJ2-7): DTGVSQNPRHKITKRGQNVTFRCDPISEHNRLYWYRQTLGQGPEFLTYFQNEAQLEKSRLLSDRFSAERPKGSFSTLEIQRTEQGDSAMYLCASSLARGTGIHEQYFGPGTRLTVT.

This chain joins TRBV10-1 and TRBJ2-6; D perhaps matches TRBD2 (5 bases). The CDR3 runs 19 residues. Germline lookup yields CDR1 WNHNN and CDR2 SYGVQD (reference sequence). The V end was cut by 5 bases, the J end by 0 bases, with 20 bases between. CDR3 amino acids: CASSSSRDGPTSGANVLTF. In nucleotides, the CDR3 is TGCGCCAGCAGTTCTAGCCGGGATGGCCCAACCTCTGGGGCCAACGTCCTGACTTTC.

The CDR3 nucleotides are TGCGCCAGCAGCTATGGGGACAACTGGAACACCGGGGAGCTGTTTTTT. Its translation: CASSYGDNWNTGELFF. V and J are TRBV5-1 and TRBJ2-2; perhaps TRBD1 as D (6 bases). In germline, CDR1 is SGHRS, CDR2 YFSETQ. V lost 3 bases and J 1 base, leaving 13 bases between the germline ends. This CDR3 contains 16 residues.

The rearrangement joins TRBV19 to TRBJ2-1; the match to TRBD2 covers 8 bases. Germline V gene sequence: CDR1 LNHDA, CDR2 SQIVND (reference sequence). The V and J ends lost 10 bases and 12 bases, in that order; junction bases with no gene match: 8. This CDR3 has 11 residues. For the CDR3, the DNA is TGTGCCACCGTCGAAGCGGGAGCGCAGTTCTTC. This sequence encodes CATVEAGAQFF.

The CDR3 region has the DNA TGTGCCAGCAGCCTCAACAGGGAACCCCCCTATGGCTACACCTTC. Translating gives CASSLNREPPYGYTF. The chain uses TRBV7-2 and TRBJ1-2, with D maybe TRBD1 (6 bases). The CDR3 sequence is 15 residues long. Germline-derived CDR1 and CDR2 are SGHTA and FQGNSA. The ends were cut back, 5 bases at V and 4 bases at J, with 17 bases in the middle. The whole variable domain, filled in from reference TRBV7-2 and TRBJ1-2, reads GAGVSQSPSNKVTEKGKDVELRCDPISGHTALYWYRQSLGQGLEFLIYFQGNSAPDKSGLPSDRFSAERTGGSVSTLTIQRTQQEDSAVYLCASSLNREPPYGYTFGSGTRLTVV.

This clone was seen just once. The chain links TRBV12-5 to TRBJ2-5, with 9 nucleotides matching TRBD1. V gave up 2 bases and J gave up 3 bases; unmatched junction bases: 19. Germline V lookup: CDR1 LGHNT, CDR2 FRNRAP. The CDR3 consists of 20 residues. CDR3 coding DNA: TGTGCTAGTGGTTTGTATCCAAAGGGGCGGGACAGGGAAAGAAAAGAGACCCAGTACTTC. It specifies CASGLYPKGRDRERKETQYF. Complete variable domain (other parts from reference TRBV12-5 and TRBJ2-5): DARVTQTPRHKVTEMGQEVTMRCQPILGHNTVFWYRQTMMQGLELLAYFRNRAPLDDSGMPKDRFSAEMPDATLATLKIQPSEPRDSAVYFCASGLYPKGRDRERKETQYFGPGTRLLVL.

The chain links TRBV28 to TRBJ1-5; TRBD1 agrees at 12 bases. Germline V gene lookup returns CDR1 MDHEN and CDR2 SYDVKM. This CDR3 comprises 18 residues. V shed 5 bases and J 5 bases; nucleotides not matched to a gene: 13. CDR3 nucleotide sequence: TGTGCCAGCAGTATAGGGGGGACAGGGGGCGAGTGGGATCAGCCCCAGCATTTT. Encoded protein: CASSIGGTGGEWDQPQHF.

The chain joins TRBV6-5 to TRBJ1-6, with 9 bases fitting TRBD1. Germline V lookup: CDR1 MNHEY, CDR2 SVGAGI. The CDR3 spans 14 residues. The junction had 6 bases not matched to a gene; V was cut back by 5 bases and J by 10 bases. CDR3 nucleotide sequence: TGTGCCAGCAGTCCCGGGACAGGGAGGTCACCCCTCCACTTT. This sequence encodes CASSPGTGRSPLHF.

The CDR3 DNA follows: TGTGCCAGCAGTGAAGCGGGACAGGAGTACTTC. Protein sequence: CASSEAGQEYF. The rearrangement links TRBV2 to TRBJ2-7; 8 bases agree with TRBD1. J gave up 11 bases and V 0 bases, and 0 bases lay outside the gene matches. Per the germline V gene, CDR1 is SNHLY and CDR2 is FYNNEI. The CDR3 has 11 residues.

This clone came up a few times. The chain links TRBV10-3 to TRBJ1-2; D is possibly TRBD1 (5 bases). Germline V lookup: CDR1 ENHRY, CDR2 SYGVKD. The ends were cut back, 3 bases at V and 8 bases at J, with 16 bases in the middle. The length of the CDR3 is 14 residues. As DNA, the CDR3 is TGTGCCATCAGTGACCTGGGGGGTAGAAAAGGCTACACCTTC. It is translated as CAISDLGGRKGYTF.

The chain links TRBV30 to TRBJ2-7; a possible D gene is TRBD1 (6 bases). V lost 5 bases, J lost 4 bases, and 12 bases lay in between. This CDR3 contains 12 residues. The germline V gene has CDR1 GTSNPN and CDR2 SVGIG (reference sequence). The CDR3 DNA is TGTGCCTGGGCCCCAGGGGAATACGAGCAGTACTTC. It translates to CAWAPGEYEQYF.

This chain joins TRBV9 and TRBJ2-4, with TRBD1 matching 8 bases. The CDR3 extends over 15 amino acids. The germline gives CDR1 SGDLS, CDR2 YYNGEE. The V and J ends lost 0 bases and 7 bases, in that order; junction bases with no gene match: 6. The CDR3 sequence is CASSVGTGLSNIQYF. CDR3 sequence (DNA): TGTGCCAGCAGCGTAGGGACAGGGTTGTCCAACATTCAGTACTTC.

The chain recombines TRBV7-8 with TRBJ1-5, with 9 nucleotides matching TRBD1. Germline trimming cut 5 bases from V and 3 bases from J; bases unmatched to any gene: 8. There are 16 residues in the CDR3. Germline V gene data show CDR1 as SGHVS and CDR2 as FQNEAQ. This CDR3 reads CASSGRDRAYNQPQHF. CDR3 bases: TGTGCCAGCAGCGGCCGGGACAGGGCCTACAATCAGCCCCAGCATTTT.